Listed here are 18 T cell receptor beta chains from one sample, sequenced in a study of T cells in Graves' hyperthyroidism and ophthalmopathy. Researchers amplified the TCR beta CDR3 regions from RNA transcripts. With the HTBI primer set, the TCR CDR3 went through a first round of RT-PCR. TCRdb fed the multiplex PCR reads into MiXCR, producing one record per CDR3 protein. The sample carries fewer than 30,000 distinct CDR3 sequences, approximately 49% recorded once. Source material: blood. The receptor source for this set is a woman between 35 and 50 years old with Graves' hyperthyroidism that later progressed to Graves' ophthalmopathy.

The CDR3 protein is CASSLDSATNEKLFF. The CDR3 bases are TGTGCCAGCAGCCTCGACAGTGCAACTAATGAAAAACTGTTTTTT. The gene calls are TRBV7-9 and TRBJ1-4, with D perhaps matching TRBD1 (5 bases). CDR1 and CDR2 from the germline V gene are SEHNR and FQNEAQ (reference sequence). The CDR3 length is 15 residues. Between the trimmed V and J ends, which lost 5 bases and 0 bases, there was a span of 10 bases. The full variable domain, in which reference TRBV7-9 and TRBJ1-4 provide the parts outside the CDR3, is DTGVSQNPRHKITKRGQNVTFRCDPISEHNRLYWYRQTLGQGPEFLTYFQNEAQLEKSRLLSDRFSAERPKGSFSTLEIQRTEQGDSAMYLCASSLDSATNEKLFFGSGTQLSVL.

The V and J genes are TRBV19 and TRBJ1-5; 11 nucleotides match TRBD1. J was trimmed by 4 bases and V by 4 bases; bases with no gene match: 6. The germline V gene encodes CDR1 LNHDA and CDR2 SQIVND (reference sequence). This CDR3 comprises 16 residues. CDR3 protein: CASSTSDRGLNQPQHF. CDR3 sequence (DNA): TGTGCCAGTAGTACTTCGGACAGGGGGCTTAATCAGCCCCAGCATTTT.

J is TRBJ2-2 and V is TRBV10-1; a possible D gene is TRBD2 (5 bases). The V gene lost 5 bases and the J gene lost 1 base, with 8 bases spanning the gap. The CDR3 is made up of 14 amino acids. CDR1 is WNHNN and CDR2 is SYGVQD in the germline V gene (reference sequence). The CDR3 DNA sequence: TGCGCCAGCAGTAAGGGAGAGAACACCGGGGAGCTGTTTTTT. Translated: CASSKGENTGELFF.

At least ten counts were recorded for this clonotype. The chain has TRBV6-5 and TRBJ1-2; D is unclear. The CDR3 has 14 residues. Germline V gives CDR1 MNHEY, CDR2 SVGAGI. V gave up 7 bases and J gave up 2 bases, with 14 bases separating them. The CDR3 spells CASKIGDSNYGYTF. The CDR3 nucleotides are TGTGCCAGCAAGATCGGAGATTCAAACTATGGCTACACCTTC.

The rearrangement joins TRBV6-5 to TRBJ2-2; 8 bases are shared with TRBD1. Germline assignment: CDR1 MNHEY and CDR2 SVGAGI. CDR3 length: 17 residues. With 0 bases clipped from V and 3 bases from J, the junction kept 6 bases outside the gene matches. The CDR3 DNA reads as TGTGCCAGCAGTTACTCTGGGCAGGGGGCTGACACCGGGGAGCTGTTTTTT. Its protein is CASSYSGQGADTGELFF.

At least ten counts were recorded for this clonotype. The chain employs TRBV11-2 and TRBJ2-7; D is possibly TRBD1 (6 bases). The V gene lost 5 bases and the J gene lost 3 bases, with 14 bases spanning the gap. CDR1 is SGHAT, CDR2 FQNNGV, per germline. The CDR3 has 14 residues. The DNA for the CDR3 is TGTGCCAGCAGCCACCCAGACAGGAACTACGAGCAGTACTTC. Its protein is CASSHPDRNYEQYF.

This clonotype appeared a single time. The gene calls are TRBV10-1 and TRBJ2-7; D gene unclear. Germline V lookup: CDR1 WNHNN, CDR2 SYGVQD (reference sequence). Trimming pared 5 bases from V and 0 bases from J, leaving 11 bases between. CDR3 length equals 14 residues. Here the CDR3 reads CASSPGRFSYEQYF. The CDR3, as DNA: TGCGCCAGCAGTCCCGGACGTTTCTCCTACGAGCAGTACTTC.

The rearrangement links TRBV9 to TRBJ2-5, with 8 bases matching TRBD1. V dropped 0 bases and J dropped 2; count of bases not matched to a gene: 6. Looked up from germline, CDR1 is SGDLS and CDR2 is YYNGEE. The CDR3 length is 16 residues. Written as DNA, the CDR3 is TGTGCCAGCAGCGTAGCAGATAACAGGGGGCAAGAGACCCAGTACTTC. Amino acid sequence: CASSVADNRGQETQYF.

In this sample, this clonotype turned up once. The rearrangement joins TRBV20-1 to TRBJ2-1; 10 nucleotides line up with TRBD2. V lost 1 base and J lost 5; bases outside the gene matches: 5. Germline CDR1 is DFQATT and CDR2 is SNEGSKA (reference sequence). This CDR3 spans 15 amino acids. Written as DNA, the CDR3 is TGCAGTGCTAGAGGGCTAGCGGGAGTACACAATGAGCAGTTCTTC. Protein product: CSARGLAGVHNEQFF.

About this clonotype itself: A junction boundary mismatches the germline segment, possibly from a read error. V usage is TRBV7-9 and J usage is TRBJ2-1, with D possibly TRBD2 on 5 matching bases. Germline lookup yields CDR1 SEHNR and CDR2 FQNEAQ (reference sequence). CDR3 length: 12 amino acids. This chain's CDR3 is CASSFCGREQFF. The CDR3 bases are TGTGCCAGTAGCTTCTGCGGGCGGGAGCAGTTCTTC.

A single count supports this clonotype. This sequence joins TRBV14 and TRBJ2-3, with TRBD2 matching over 8 bases. V dropped 0 bases and J dropped 3; count of bases not matched to a gene: 11. The CDR3 totals 18 residues. Germline V gene sequence: CDR1 SGHDN, CDR2 FVKESK. The CDR3 nucleotides read TGTGCCAGCAGCCAAGAGCCACGGAGCGGGAGTTTTACAGATACGCAGTATTTT. It codes for CASSQEPRSGSFTDTQYF.

V is TRBV7-6 and J is TRBJ1-1; D is unresolved. This CDR3 contains 15 residues. The germline CDR1 and CDR2 sequences are SGHVS and FNYEAQ. V was cut by 1 base and J by 4 bases, with 13 bases left in between. The CDR3, as DNA: TGTGCCAGCAGCTTAGAGGTAAAGGGTACCACTGAAGCTTTCTTT. It translates to CASSLEVKGTTEAFF.

This clonotype showed up many times. The chain employs TRBV6-5 and TRBJ2-7, with D uncertain. V shed 6 bases and J shed 4 bases, with 10 bases lying between them. Germline V gene data show CDR1 as MNHEY and CDR2 as SVGAGI. The CDR3 length is 12 residues. The CDR3 loop is CASSRTEYEQYF. In DNA, the CDR3 is TGTGCCAGCAGCCGGACGGAATACGAGCAGTACTTC.

This clonotype occurred a few times. The genes are TRBV20-1 and TRBJ1-2; perhaps TRBD1 as D (5 bases). From germline, CDR1 is DFQATT and CDR2 SNEGSKA (reference sequence). This CDR3 has 14 residues. Trimming took off 1 base at V and 0 bases at J, with 9 bases between the two ends. CDR3 sequence (DNA): TGCAGTGCTAGAGTGGGCAGGGCTAACTATGGCTACACCTTC. Translating it yields CSARVGRANYGYTF.

The chain is built from TRBV7-6 and TRBJ2-3; no reliable D call. Germline values: CDR1 SGHVS, CDR2 FNYEAQ. V was clipped by 1 base and J by 11 bases, with 10 bases between them. This CDR3 spans 12 amino acids. The CDR3 spells CASSLERDEQYF. The CDR3 nucleotides are TGTGCCAGCAGCTTAGAGCGCGATGAGCAGTATTTT.

This chain links TRBV2 with TRBJ2-7; 10 bases line up with TRBD2. Germline V lookup: CDR1 SNHLY, CDR2 FYNNEI. The CDR3 runs to 15 residues. V shed 4 bases, J shed 4 bases, and the junction held 7 bases outside the gene matches. The CDR3 loop is CASSGEVAGGYEQYF. The CDR3, as DNA: TGTGCCAGCAGTGGGGAGGTAGCGGGAGGTTACGAGCAGTACTTC.

To note about this clonotype: The germline gene is not matched at one end of the junction; a read error may be the cause. The chain employs TRBV24-1 and TRBJ2-7; D perhaps matches TRBD2 (7 bases). Germline V gene data show CDR1 as KGHDR and CDR2 as SFDVKD. The CDR3 is 13 amino acids. DNA of the CDR3: TGTGCCACCAATGATTTATGGGGGGGCGAGCAATACTTC. Its protein product is CATNDLWGGEQYF.

By share, this clonotype ranks as medium-sized. The genes are TRBV10-3 and TRBJ2-7; the D call may be TRBD1 or TRBD2 (6 bases each). The CDR3 spans 13 residues. The ends were cut back, 10 bases at V and 6 bases at J, with 19 bases in the middle. Germline assignment: CDR1 ENHRY and CDR2 SYGVKD. The CDR3 spells CASNRVEGGEQYF. The CDR3 nucleotides are TGTGCCAGCAACAGGGTGGAGGGTGGCGAGCAGTACTTC.